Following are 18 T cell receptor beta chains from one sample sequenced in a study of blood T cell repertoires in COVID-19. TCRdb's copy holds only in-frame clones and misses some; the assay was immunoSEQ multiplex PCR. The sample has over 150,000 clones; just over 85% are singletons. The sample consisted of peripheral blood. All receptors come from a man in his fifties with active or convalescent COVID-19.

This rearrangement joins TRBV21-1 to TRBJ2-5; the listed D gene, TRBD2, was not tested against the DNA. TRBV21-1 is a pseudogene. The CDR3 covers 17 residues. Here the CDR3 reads CASSKRIAGGSQETQYF. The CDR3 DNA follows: TGTGCCAGCAGCAAACGTATAGCGGGGGGGTCCCAAGAGACCCAGTACTTC.

The CDR3 region has the DNA TGTGCCTGGAGTCCCCGGGACAGGGATTCGCAGACCCAGTACTTC. Translation: CAWSPRDRDSQTQYF. The gene calls are TRBV30 and TRBJ2-5; 9 bases agree with TRBD1. V lost 2 bases, J lost 6 bases, and 10 bases stayed unmatched. This CDR3 contains 15 residues. Germline V gene sequence: CDR1 GTSNPN, CDR2 SVGIG (reference sequence).

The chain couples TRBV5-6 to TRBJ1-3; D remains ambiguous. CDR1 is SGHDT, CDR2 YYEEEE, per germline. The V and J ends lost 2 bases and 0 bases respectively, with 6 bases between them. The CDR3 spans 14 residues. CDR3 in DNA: TGTGCCAGCAGCTTCTTCCGCTCTGGAAACACCATATATTTT. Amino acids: CASSFFRSGNTIYF. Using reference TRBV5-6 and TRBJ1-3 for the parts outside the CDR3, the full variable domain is DAGVTQSPTHLIKTRGQQVTLRCSPKSGHDTVSWYQQALGQGPQFIFQYYEEEERQRGNFPDRFSGHQFPNYSSELNVNALLLGDSALYLCASSFFRSGNTIYFGEGSWLTVV.

The CDR3 DNA sequence: TGTGCCACCAGTGAGGCGACTAGCGGGGTAAACAATGAGCAGTTCTTC. Translating it yields CATSEATSGVNNEQFF. V and J are TRBV24-1 and TRBJ2-1; 11 positions match TRBD2. The CDR3 consists of 16 residues. Germline values: CDR1 KGHDR, CDR2 SFDVKD. V lost 4 bases and J lost 5; bases outside the gene matches: 6.

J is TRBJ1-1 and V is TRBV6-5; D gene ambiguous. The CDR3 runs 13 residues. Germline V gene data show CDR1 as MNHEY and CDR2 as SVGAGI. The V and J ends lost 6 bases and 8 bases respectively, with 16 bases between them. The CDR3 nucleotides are TGTGCCAGCAGGACCCAGGCGGGGAGCGAAGCTTTCTTT. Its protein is CASRTQAGSEAFF.

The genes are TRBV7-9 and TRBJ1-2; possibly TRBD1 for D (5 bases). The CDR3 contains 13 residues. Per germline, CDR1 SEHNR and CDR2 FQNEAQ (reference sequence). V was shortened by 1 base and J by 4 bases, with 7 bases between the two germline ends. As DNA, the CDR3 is TGTGCCAGCAGCTTAGGACAGCCCTATGGCTACACCTTC. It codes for CASSLGQPYGYTF. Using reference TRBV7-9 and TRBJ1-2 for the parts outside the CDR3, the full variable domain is DTGVSQNPRHKITKRGQNVTFRCDPISEHNRLYWYRQTLGQGPEFLTYFQNEAQLEKSRLLSDRFSAERPKGSFSTLEIQRTEQGDSAMYLCASSLGQPYGYTFGSGTRLTVV.

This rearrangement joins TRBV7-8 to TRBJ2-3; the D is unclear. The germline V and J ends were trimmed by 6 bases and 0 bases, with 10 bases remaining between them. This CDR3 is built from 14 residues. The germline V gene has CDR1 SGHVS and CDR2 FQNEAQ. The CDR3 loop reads CASRFVGSTDTQYF. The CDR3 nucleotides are TGTGCCAGCAGGTTTGTCGGGAGCACAGATACGCAGTATTTT.

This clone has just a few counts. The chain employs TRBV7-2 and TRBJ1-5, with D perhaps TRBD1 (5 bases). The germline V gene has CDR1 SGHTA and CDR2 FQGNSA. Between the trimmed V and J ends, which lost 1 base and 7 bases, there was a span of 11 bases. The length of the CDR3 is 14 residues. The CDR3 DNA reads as TGTGCCAGCAGCTTAGTAGGCAGGGAACAGCCCCAGCATTTT. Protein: CASSLVGREQPQHF.

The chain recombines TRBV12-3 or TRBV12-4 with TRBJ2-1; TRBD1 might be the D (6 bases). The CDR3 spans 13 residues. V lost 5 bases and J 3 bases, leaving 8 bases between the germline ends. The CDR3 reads CASSTGFYNEQFF. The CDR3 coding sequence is TGTGCCAGCAGTACAGGGTTCTACAATGAGCAGTTCTTC.

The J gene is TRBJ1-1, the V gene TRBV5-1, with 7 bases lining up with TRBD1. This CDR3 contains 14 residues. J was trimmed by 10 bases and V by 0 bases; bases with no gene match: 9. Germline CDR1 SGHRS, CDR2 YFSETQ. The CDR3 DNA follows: TGCGCCAGCAGCTTGGGACAGGGCTCCGCGCTAGCTTTCTTT. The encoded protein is CASSLGQGSALAFF.

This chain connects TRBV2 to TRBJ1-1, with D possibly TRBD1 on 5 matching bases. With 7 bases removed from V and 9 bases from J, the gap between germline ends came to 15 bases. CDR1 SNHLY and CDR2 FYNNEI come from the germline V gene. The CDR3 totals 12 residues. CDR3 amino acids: CASNRWGGKAFF. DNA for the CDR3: TGTGCCAGCAACCGGTGGGGGGGTAAAGCTTTCTTT.

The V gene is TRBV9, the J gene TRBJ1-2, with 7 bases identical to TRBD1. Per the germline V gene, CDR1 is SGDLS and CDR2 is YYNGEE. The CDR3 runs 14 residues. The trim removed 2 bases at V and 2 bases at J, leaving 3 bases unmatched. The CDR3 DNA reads TGTGCCAGCAGCGTTAGACAGGGAAACTATGGCTACACCTTC. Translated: CASSVRQGNYGYTF.

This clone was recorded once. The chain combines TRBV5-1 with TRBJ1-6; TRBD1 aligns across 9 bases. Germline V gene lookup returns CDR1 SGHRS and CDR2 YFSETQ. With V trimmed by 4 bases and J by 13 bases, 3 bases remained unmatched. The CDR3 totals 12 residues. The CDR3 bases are TGCGCCAGCAGCATCGGGACAGGGCCCCTCCACTTT. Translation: CASSIGTGPLHF.

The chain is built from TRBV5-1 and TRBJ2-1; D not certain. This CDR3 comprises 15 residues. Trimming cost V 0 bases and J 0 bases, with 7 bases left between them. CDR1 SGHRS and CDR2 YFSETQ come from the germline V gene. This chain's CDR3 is CASSLAQSSYNEQFF. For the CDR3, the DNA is TGCGCCAGCAGCTTGGCACAGAGCTCCTACAATGAGCAGTTCTTC.

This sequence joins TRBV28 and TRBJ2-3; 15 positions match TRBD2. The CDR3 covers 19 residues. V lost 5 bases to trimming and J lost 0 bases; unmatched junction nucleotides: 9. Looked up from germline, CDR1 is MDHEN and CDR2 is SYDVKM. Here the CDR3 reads CASSITGLAGGVSTDTQYF. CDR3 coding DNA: TGTGCCAGCAGTATAACTGGACTAGCGGGAGGGGTTAGCACAGATACGCAGTATTTT.

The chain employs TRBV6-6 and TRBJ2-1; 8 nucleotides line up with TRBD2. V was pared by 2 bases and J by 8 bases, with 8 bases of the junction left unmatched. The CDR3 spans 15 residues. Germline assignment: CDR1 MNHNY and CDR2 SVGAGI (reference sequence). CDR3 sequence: CASSYGTSFIDEQFF. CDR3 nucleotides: TGTGCCAGCAGTTACGGGACTAGTTTCATCGATGAGCAGTTCTTC.

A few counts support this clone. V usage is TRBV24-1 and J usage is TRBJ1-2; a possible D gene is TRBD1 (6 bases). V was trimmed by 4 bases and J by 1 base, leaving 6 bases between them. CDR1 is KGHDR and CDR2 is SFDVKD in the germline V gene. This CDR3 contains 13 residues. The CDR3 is CATSEDSNYGYTF. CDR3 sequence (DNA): TGTGCCACCAGTGAGGACAGTAACTATGGCTACACCTTC.

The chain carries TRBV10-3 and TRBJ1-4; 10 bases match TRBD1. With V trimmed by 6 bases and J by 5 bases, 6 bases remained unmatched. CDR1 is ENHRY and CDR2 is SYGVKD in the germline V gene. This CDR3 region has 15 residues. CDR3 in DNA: TGTGCCATCAGGGACCGGACAGGGGGAAATGAAAAACTGTTTTTT. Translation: CAIRDRTGGNEKLFF.